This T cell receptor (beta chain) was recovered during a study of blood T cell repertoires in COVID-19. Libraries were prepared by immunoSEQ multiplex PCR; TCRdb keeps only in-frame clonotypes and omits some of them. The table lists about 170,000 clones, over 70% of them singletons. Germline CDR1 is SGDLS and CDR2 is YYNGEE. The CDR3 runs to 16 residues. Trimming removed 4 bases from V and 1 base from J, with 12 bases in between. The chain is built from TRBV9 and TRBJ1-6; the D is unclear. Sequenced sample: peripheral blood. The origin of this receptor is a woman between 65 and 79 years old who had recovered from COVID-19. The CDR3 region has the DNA TGTGCCAGCAGCTTCTCGGGAGGTTCCTATAATTCACCCCTCCACTTT. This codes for CASSFSGGSYNSPLHF.